The source of this TCR beta chain is a study of monozygotic twins with inflammatory bowel disease. General study points: Similarity of repertoires did not differ between concordant and discordant twins, possibly from limited power. The analysis yielded no support for one strong signal or clonotype associated with IBD.

On this clonotype: Antigen unknown.

Template switching was used to attach UMIs, which incorporated a 6-nucleotide sample barcode. Reanalyzing the 5' RACE reads, TCRdb keeps one entry per CDR3 protein, without DNA. This table holds a few hundred thousand distinct CDR3 sequences. CDR3 size: 12 residues. Germline CDR1 and CDR2: MNHEY and SVGEGT. Source material: blood. This chain links TRBV6-2 or TRBV6-3 with TRBJ2-1; TCRdb indicates TRBD1, and absent DNA this call remains unverified. This clonotype originated in a human donor with ulcerative colitis or Crohn's disease, or a healthy co-twin of an affected twin (not recorded which). CDR3 sequence: CASRPPQREQFF.